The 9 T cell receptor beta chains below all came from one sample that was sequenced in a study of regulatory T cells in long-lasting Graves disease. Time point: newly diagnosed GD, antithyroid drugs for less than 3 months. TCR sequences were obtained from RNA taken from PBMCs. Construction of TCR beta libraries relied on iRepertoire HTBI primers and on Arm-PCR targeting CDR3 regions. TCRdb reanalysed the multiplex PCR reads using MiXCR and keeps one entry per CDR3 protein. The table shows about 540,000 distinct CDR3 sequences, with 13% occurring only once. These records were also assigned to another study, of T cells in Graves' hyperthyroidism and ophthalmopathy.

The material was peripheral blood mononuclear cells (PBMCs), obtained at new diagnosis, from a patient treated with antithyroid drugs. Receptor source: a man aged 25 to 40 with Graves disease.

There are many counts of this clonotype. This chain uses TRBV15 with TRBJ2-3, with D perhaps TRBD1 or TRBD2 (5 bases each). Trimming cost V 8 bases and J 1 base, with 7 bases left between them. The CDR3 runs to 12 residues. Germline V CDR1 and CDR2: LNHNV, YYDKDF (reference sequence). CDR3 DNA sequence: TGTGCCACCGGGGACGGCACAGATACGCAGTATTTT. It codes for CATGDGTDTQYF.

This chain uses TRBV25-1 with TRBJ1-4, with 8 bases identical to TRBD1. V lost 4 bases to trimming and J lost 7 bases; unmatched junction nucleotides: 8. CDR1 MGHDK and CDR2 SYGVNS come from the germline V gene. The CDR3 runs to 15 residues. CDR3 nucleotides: TGTGCCAGCAGTGCCCCCTCGGGACAGGCTGAAAAACTGTTTTTT. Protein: CASSAPSGQAEKLFF.

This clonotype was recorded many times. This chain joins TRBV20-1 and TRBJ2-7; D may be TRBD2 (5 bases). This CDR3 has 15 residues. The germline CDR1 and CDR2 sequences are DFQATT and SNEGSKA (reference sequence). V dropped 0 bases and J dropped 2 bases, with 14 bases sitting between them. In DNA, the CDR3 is TGCAGTGCTAGAGATCCATCAGCGGTCACCTACGAGCAGTACTTC. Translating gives CSARDPSAVTYEQYF.

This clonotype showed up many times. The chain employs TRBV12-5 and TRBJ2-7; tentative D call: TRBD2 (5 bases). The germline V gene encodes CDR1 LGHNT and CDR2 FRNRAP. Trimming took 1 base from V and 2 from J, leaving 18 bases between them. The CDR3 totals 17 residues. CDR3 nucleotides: TGTGCTAGTGGTTTGGGCCCGAGGGCCAGTACTCCCTACGAGCAGTACTTC. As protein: CASGLGPRASTPYEQYF.

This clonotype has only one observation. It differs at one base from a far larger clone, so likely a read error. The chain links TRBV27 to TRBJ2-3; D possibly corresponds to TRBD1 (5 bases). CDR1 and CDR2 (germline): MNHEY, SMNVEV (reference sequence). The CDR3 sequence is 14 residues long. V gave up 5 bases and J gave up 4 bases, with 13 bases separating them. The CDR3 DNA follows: TGTGCCAGCAGTGACCTAGGACACCCAGATACGCAGTATTTT. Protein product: CASSDLGHPDTQYF.

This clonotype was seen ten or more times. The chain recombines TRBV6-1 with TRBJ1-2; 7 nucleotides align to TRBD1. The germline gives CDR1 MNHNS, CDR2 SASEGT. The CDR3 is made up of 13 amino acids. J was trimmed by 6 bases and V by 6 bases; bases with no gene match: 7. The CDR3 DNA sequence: TGTGCCAGCAGCTTCGGACAGGAGAATGGCTACACCTTC. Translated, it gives CASSFGQENGYTF.

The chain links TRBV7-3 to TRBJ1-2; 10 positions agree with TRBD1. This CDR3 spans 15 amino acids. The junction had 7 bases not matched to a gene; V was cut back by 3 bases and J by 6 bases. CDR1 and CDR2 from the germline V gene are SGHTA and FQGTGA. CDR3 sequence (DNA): TGTGCCAGCAGCTTCGCAGGGACAGGGGCTAATGGCTACACCTTC. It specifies CASSFAGTGANGYTF.

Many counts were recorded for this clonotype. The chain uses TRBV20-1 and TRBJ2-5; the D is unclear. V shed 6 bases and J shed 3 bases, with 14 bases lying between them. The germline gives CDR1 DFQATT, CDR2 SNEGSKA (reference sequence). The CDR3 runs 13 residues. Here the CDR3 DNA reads TGCAGTGCCCTGGTCCCGTTCAAAGAGACCCAGTACTTC. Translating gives CSALVPFKETQYF.

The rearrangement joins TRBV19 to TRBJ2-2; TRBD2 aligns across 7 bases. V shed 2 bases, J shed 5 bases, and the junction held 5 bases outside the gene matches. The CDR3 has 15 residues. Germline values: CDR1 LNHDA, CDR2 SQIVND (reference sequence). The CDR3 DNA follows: TGTGCCAGTAGTATAAACGGGAGGAGGACCGGGGAGCTGTTTTTT. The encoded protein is CASSINGRRTGELFF.